Described below is a single TCR beta chain sequence and its context. Its antigen remains unknown. The entry originates in a study of shared clonotypes between healthy human individuals. Study at large: Ranging from 18 to 49 in age, donors were two women and a few men. Each donor's CD4 naive and CD4 memory cells filled three plates apiece, CD8 naive two, and CD8 memory one.

Points from the study as a whole: The sole specimen, blood, was sampled, and tissue repertoires likely differ. The authors expected sequencing depth to affect clonotype sharing among donors.

The CDR3 extends over 16 amino acids. CDR1 is SQVTM and CDR2 is ANQGSEA in the germline V gene. V lost 4 bases and J lost 7; bases outside the gene matches: 18. Sequenced by immunoSEQ multiplex PCR; TCRdb stores in-frame clones only, minus some. The table records around 1,000,000 clones, 60% to 80% of them present only once. Sequencing was done on a sample of memory CD4+ T cells from PBMCs. Subset defined: CD45RA-negative fraction. The chain employs TRBV29-1 and TRBJ2-5; 7 nucleotides match TRBD2. This sequence was found in a man aged 18 to 30 in good health. Some clones in this sample may be carry-over from other donors' samples. CDR3 sequence: CSVVGAGAAPDATQYF. CDR3 DNA: TGCAGCGTTGTTGGGGCGGGAGCGGCGCCTGATGCGACCCAGTACTTC.